Detailed here is one TCR beta chain. This sample was included in a study of T cell changes during pregnancy in multiple sclerosis. Clones were sequenced by immunoSEQ multiplex PCR, and TCRdb holds only the in-frame ones, with some missing. Among under 120,000 clones, 91% were seen once, and the ten largest hold about 3.5%. The junction had 7 bases not matched to a gene; V was cut back by 1 base and J by 5 bases. CDR1 is SGHAT and CDR2 is FQNNGV in the germline V gene. CDR3 length: 16 amino acids. This sequence originates from a female donor with multiple sclerosis, enrolled in a pregnancy study. Sequenced material: peripheral blood, taken after pregnancy. The rearrangement uses TRBV11-2 and TRBJ2-1, with 8 bases identical to TRBD2. CDR3 protein: CASSLGSGVVHNEQFF. CDR3 bases: TGTGCCAGCAGCTTAGGTAGCGGGGTAGTCCACAATGAGCAGTTCTTC.